This is a list of T cell receptor beta chains from one sample in a study of blood T cell repertoires in COVID-19. Produced via immunoSEQ multiplex PCR; TCRdb's table is partial and in-frame only. The sample carries under 200,000 clones, approximately 84% recorded once. Sequencing was performed on PBMCs or T cells enriched from blood (not recorded which). The source is a middle-aged woman with acute COVID-19. CDR3s include the opening cysteine and the closing phenylalanine or tryptophan. A D gene is named only where the DNA matches it firmly. Only part of the rows carry a size: once, few, many, or a class if the clone is expanded.

>TRBD2|TRBV13|.|TRBJ2-1
TGTGCCAGCAGCTTAGGGCTAGCGGGAGCAGGCAATGAGCAGTTCTTC
CASSLGLAGAGNEQFF
>.|TRBV29-1|.|TRBJ1-2
TGCAGCGTTGAAGATCTTTCGGGAAACTATGGCTACACCTTC
CSVEDLSGNYGYTF
>.|TRBV27|.|TRBJ2-3
TGTGCCAGCAGTCCCCAGGGGGGAGGAATAGATACGCAGTATTTT
CASSPQGGGIDTQYF
>.|TRBV7-2|.|TRBJ2-5
TGTGCCAGCAGCTTACAAAGGCGGGGAGGAATAGAGACCCAGTACTTC
CASSLQRRGGIETQYF
>.|TRBV20-1|.|TRBJ2-3
TGCAGCGGCAGGAGCACAGATACGCAGTATTTT
CSGRSTDTQYF
>.|TRBV28|once|TRBJ1-5
TGTGCCAGCAGTTTAGGGCAGGTTAGCAATCAGCCCCAGCATTTT
CASSLGQVSNQPQHF
>.|TRBV3-1/TRBV3-2|.|TRBJ2-7
TGTGCCAGCAGCCACCACAGAGGGTTTTCCTACGAGCAGTACTTC
CASSHHRGFSYEQYF
>TRBD1|TRBV6-6|.|TRBJ2-4
TGTGCCAGCAGTCCGACAGGGGGCGCGCCCAAAAACATTCAGTACTTC
CASSPTGGAPKNIQYF
>TRBD2|TRBV6-5|.|TRBJ2-5
TGTGCCAGCAGTTACTCGCTAGCGGGAAGGGAGACCCAGTACTTC
CASSYSLAGRETQYF
>.|TRBV11-3|.|TRBJ2-1
TGTGCCAGCAGCCTCCATACAGGGAACCTAAATGAGCAGTTCTTC
CASSLHTGNLNEQFF
>.|TRBV19|.|TRBJ1-2
TGTGCCAGTAACAGAAACTATGGCTACACCTTC
CASNRNYGYTF
>.|TRBV30|.|TRBJ2-2
TGTGCCTGGCGGGGGTGGACCGGGGAGCTGTTTTTT
CAWRGWTGELFF